This T cell receptor beta chain comes out of a study of shared clonotypes between healthy human individuals. As for this clone: Its antigen is currently unknown.

In the original processing: Owing to the provision of junction-only sequences devoid of quality scores by immunoSEQ, filtering differed. Sequencing used immunoSEQ multiplex PCR; TCRdb keeps in-frame clones, though not all of them. V and J calls and clone size are those listed in that table; D and trimming were worked out from the DNA. The data show 300,000 to 400,000 clones, around 86% seen once. Study-wide findings and caveats: Clonotypes which were not shared had lower generation probabilities than clonotypes that all four donors shared. Naive CD4 clonotypes overlapped across a handful of donors at roughly 5.1%.

Trimming removed 5 bases from V and 0 bases from J, with 14 bases in between. The CDR3 runs to 16 residues. The germline CDR1 and CDR2 sequences are MNHEY and SMNVEV (reference sequence). The sample taken for sequencing was memory CD8+ T cells sorted from blood. Documented subset: CD45RO+ cells pooled with CCR7-negative TemRA cells. The TCR originated in a man aged 18 to 29 in good health. This chain uses TRBV27 with TRBJ2-1; a possible D gene is TRBD1 (6 bases). DNA for the CDR3: TGTGCCAGCAGTACACGCTGGGACAACTCCTACAATGAGCAGTTCTTC. It is translated as CASSTRWDNSYNEQFF.